This T cell receptor (beta chain) was documented in a study of blood T cell repertoires in COVID-19. Study-wide background: T cells, B-cell-depleted T cells, or PBMCs supplied cDNA or gDNA.

J gave up 8 bases and V 2 bases, and 3 bases lay outside the gene matches. Per the germline V gene, CDR1 is SGHVS and CDR2 is FQNEAQ. CDR3 length: 14 amino acids. Authors' methods: How many nucleated cells were present was estimated from reference gene primer amplification. The data were produced by immunoSEQ multiplex PCR, yet TCRdb's version contains in-frame clones alone and is incomplete. For V, J and clone size, that table is used; D and trimming come from the DNA. The table lists under 300,000 clones, roughly 91% of them singletons. This sequence was found in a man aged 40-50 years who had recovered from COVID-19. The gene calls are TRBV7-8 and TRBJ2-2, with TRBD1 matching 9 bases. The sample comprised PBMCs or T cells enriched from blood (not recorded which). The CDR3 DNA reads TGTGCCAGCAGCTTAACAGGGGGCAGGGGGGAGCTGTTTTTT. This sequence encodes CASSLTGGRGELFF.